These 14 T cell receptor beta chains were sequenced from one sample in a study of cytomegalovirus exposure and HLA in healthy donors. Researchers ran the PCR with 60 Vbeta and 13 Jbeta primers. Sequencing used immunoSEQ multiplex PCR; TCRdb keeps in-frame clones, though not all of them. The sample lists roughly 240,000 clones, about 85% occurring once. Specimen: PBMCs. The source is a girl aged 2 to 9 in good health and CMV-seronegative.

V gene TRBV6-1 combines with J gene TRBJ1-2; 11 nucleotides match TRBD1. CDR3 size: 13 residues. V trimming: 7 bases; J trimming: 7 bases; junction bases outside the gene matches: 5. Germline V gene sequence: CDR1 MNHNS, CDR2 SASEGT. In DNA, the CDR3 is TGTGCCAGCATCCGGACAGGGGGCTTTGGCTACACCTTC. Translating gives CASIRTGGFGYTF.

J is TRBJ1-6 and V is TRBV30, with D hard to call. Germline V gene data show CDR1 as GTSNPN and CDR2 as SVGIG (reference sequence). The V gene lost 2 bases and the J gene lost 5 bases, with 7 bases spanning the gap. There are 13 residues in the CDR3. The CDR3 DNA sequence: TGTGCCTGGAGTCCAGTGCATAATTCACCCCTCCACTTT. Amino acids: CAWSPVHNSPLHF.

This clone was detected only once. V and J are TRBV7-2 and TRBJ2-3; 8 nucleotides match TRBD2. The CDR3 has 19 residues. Germline CDR1 and CDR2: SGHTA and FQGNSA. V trimming: 0 bases; J trimming: 6 bases; junction bases outside the gene matches: 17. The CDR3 DNA reads TGTGCCAGCAGCTTAGCGCGAACTAGCGGTTTACTCCTAGCGGATACGCAGTATTTT. Translated: CASSLARTSGLLLADTQYF.

This clone was seen a handful of times. The chain carries TRBV19 and TRBJ1-2; 7 positions match TRBD1. CDR3 length: 14 amino acids. After removal of 4 bases from V and 2 bases from J, the junction contained 4 bases not matched to a gene. Germline V CDR1 and CDR2: LNHDA, SQIVND (reference sequence). In DNA form, the CDR3 reads TGTGCCAGTAGTAAAAGGACAGGAAACTATGGCTACACCTTC. Encoded protein: CASSKRTGNYGYTF.

The gene calls are TRBV5-4 and TRBJ1-2, with D unclear. The CDR3 sequence is 13 residues long. Germline CDR1 SGHNT, CDR2 YYREEE (reference sequence). The V and J ends lost 2 bases and 3 bases respectively, with 8 bases between them. The CDR3 spells CASSLGTDYGYTF. CDR3 DNA sequence: TGTGCCAGCAGCTTAGGCACAGACTATGGCTACACCTTC.

This rearrangement joins TRBV4-1 to TRBJ2-7, with 8 bases identical to TRBD2. The CDR3 spans 16 residues. Per germline, CDR1 MGHRA and CDR2 YSYEKL. Losses at the gene ends were 2 bases for V and 3 bases for J; bases not matched to a gene: 9. The CDR3 spells CASSQRTGGTLYEQYF. The DNA of the CDR3 is TGCGCCAGCAGCCAAAGAACGGGGGGGACCCTCTACGAGCAGTACTTC.

CDR3 coding DNA: TGTGCCAGCAGCTCGGACAGGGGTTCCTACAATGAGCAGTTCTTC. It encodes CASSSDRGSYNEQFF. V gene TRBV7-8 combines with J gene TRBJ2-1, with 9 nucleotides matching TRBD1. Trimming cost V 4 bases and J 1 base; bases outside gene matches: 2. The CDR3 consists of 15 residues. Germline V gene sequence: CDR1 SGHVS, CDR2 FQNEAQ.

This clone was seen just once. The chain's CDR3 is CASRPGTVQSNGYTF. Here the CDR3 DNA reads TGCGCCAGCAGGCCCGGGACAGTCCAATCAAATGGCTACACCTTC. The V and J genes are TRBV5-1 and TRBJ1-2, with 7 bases matching TRBD1. J was trimmed by 6 bases and V by 5 bases; bases with no gene match: 13. Per germline, CDR1 SGHRS and CDR2 YFSETQ. This CDR3 contains 15 residues.

The chain recombines TRBV10-2 with TRBJ1-3; D may be TRBD1 (6 bases). This CDR3 is built from 13 residues. Between the trimmed V and J ends, which lost 3 bases and 3 bases, there was a span of 6 bases. Germline-derived CDR1 and CDR2 are WSHSY and SAAADI. In DNA form, the CDR3 reads TGCGCCAGCAGTGAAGGGGGTGGAAACACCATATATTTT. The encoded protein is CASSEGGGNTIYF.

The chain employs TRBV4-1 and TRBJ1-2; D may be TRBD1 (5 bases). The V end lost 2 bases, the J end lost 0 bases, and 10 bases lay between the germline ends. The CDR3 is 15 amino acids. Looked up from germline, CDR1 is MGHRA and CDR2 is YSYEKL. CDR3 nucleotides: TGCGCCAGCAGCCAAAAGGGAGGGGCTAACTATGGCTACACCTTC. It codes for CASSQKGGANYGYTF.

Of note for this clone: This sample also contains other DNA sequences that code for the same CDR3. V gene TRBV4-2 combines with J gene TRBJ1-3; D possibly corresponds to TRBD1 (6 bases). Germline loops: CDR1 LGHNA, CDR2 YNFKEQ. This CDR3 has 16 residues. Trimming took 0 bases from V and 4 from J, leaving 13 bases between them. The CDR3 loop reads CASSQDPRGSGNTIYF. CDR3 DNA: TGTGCCAGCAGCCAAGACCCGAGGGGGTCCGGAAACACCATATATTTT.

The chain has TRBV5-1 and TRBJ2-7; weak D call: TRBD1 (6 bases). Trimming shortened V by 0 bases and J by 3 bases, and 10 bases separated the two germline ends. The CDR3 sequence is 14 residues long. Per the germline V gene, CDR1 is SGHRS and CDR2 is YFSETQ. CDR3 sequence (DNA): TGCGCCAGCAGCTTGGAATACAGGGACTACGAGCAGTACTTC. Translation: CASSLEYRDYEQYF. Variable domain in full (rest from reference TRBV5-1 and TRBJ2-7): KAGVTQTPRYLIKTRGQQVTLSCSPISGHRSVSWYQQTPGQGLQFLFEYFSETQRNKGNFPGRFSGRQFSNSRSEMNVSTLELGDSALYLCASSLEYRDYEQYFGPGTRLTVT.

This clone was seen once. This chain links TRBV7-9 with TRBJ2-3; D call uncertain. Trimming took off 1 base at V and 5 bases at J, with 10 bases between the two ends. The CDR3 sequence is 14 residues long. Looked up from germline, CDR1 is SEHNR and CDR2 is FQNEAQ (reference sequence). CDR3 sequence (DNA): TGTGCCAGCAGCTTAGGGTTTGGCGGAGATACGCAGTATTTT. Its translation is CASSLGFGGDTQYF.

Turning to this clone: Other DNA sequences in the same sample also yield this CDR3. The J gene is TRBJ2-1, the V gene TRBV7-9; 10 nucleotides agree with TRBD2. After removal of 1 base from V and 2 bases from J, the junction contained 5 bases not matched to a gene. Germline V gene data show CDR1 as SEHNR and CDR2 as FQNEAQ (reference sequence). The CDR3 has 17 amino acids. The CDR3 is CASSLVLAGGTYNEQFF. The CDR3 DNA reads TGTGCCAGCAGCTTAGTATTAGCGGGGGGAACCTACAATGAGCAGTTCTTC. Complete variable domain (other parts from reference TRBV7-9 and TRBJ2-1): DTGVSQNPRHKITKRGQNVTFRCDPISEHNRLYWYRQTLGQGPEFLTYFQNEAQLEKSRLLSDRFSAERPKGSFSTLEIQRTEQGDSAMYLCASSLVLAGGTYNEQFFGPGTRLTVL.